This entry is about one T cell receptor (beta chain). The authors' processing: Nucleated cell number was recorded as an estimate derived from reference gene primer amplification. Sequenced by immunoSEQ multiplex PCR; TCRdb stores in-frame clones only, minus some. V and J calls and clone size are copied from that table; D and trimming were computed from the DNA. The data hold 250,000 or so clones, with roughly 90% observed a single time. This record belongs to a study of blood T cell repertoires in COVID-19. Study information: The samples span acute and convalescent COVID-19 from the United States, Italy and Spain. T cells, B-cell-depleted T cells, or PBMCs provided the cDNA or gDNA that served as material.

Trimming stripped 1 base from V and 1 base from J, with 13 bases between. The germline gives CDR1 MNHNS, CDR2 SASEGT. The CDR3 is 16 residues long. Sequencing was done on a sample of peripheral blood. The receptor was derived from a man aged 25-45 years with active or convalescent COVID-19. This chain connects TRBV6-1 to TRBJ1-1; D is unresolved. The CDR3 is CASSEVLGGGNTEAFF. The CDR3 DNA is TGTGCCAGCAGTGAAGTTTTGGGAGGTGGGAACACTGAAGCTTTCTTT.